One T cell receptor beta chain is described in this entry. Its antigen is currently unknown. This sample includes further DNA sequences coding for the same CDR3. Each sample contributed 85,000 to 100,000 TCR templates to the assay. Method: immunoSEQ multiplex PCR; TCRdb's copy keeps in-frame clones and lacks some. The table records around 100,000 clones, approximately 92% of them present only once. This entry comes from a study of siplizumab effects on memory and regulatory T cells. Broader study findings: Siplizumab significantly brought down the alloreactive sequences that trace back to unstimulated CD4+ memory cells. Mean Treg-derived proportions of mappable alloreactive CD4+ clones were around 70% for siplizumab and approximately 25% for controls. The majority of clones, roughly 80-95% of proliferating CD4+ or CD8+ clones, lacked an assignable naive or memory phenotype.

In germline, CDR1 is KGHSH, CDR2 LQKENI. With 0 bases clipped from V and 7 bases from J, the junction kept 0 bases outside the gene matches. The CDR3 has 13 residues. The sequenced material came from CD4+ T cells sorted from blood. This chain connects TRBV18 to TRBJ2-1; 7 positions agree with TRBD2. This sequence was found in a human donor in good health. CDR3 DNA sequence: TGTGCCAGCTCACCACCGGGAGGGAATGAGCAGTTCTTC. As protein: CASSPPGGNEQFF.